This entry describes one TCR beta chain. Its antigen remains unidentified. This entry belongs to a study of vaccination effects on CD4 cells after COVID-19. Study-wide context: Following the second dose by a median of 72 days, the post-vaccine samples were obtained.

Profiling relied on immunoSEQ multiplex PCR, and the TCRdb table lists in-frame clones only, not all of them. The sample has tens of thousands of clones, roughly four fifths seen once. Viral peptide pools were used in the ViraFEST assay to expand antigen-specific CD4+ T cells, and sequencing came afterward. Subsequent to a culture period of nine to ten days, CD4+ T cells were isolated. Subjects were given two BNT162b2 or mRNA-1273 vaccine doses. None of the vaccinated had previously contracted SARS-CoV-2, and their nucleocapsid antibodies tested negative. At days 3 and 7, half of the medium was exchanged for IL-2 medium. The TCR originated in a human donor who received a COVID-19 vaccine. Sequenced here: CD4+ T cells from PBMCs cultured with HCoV-229E spike peptides, sampled after COVID-19 vaccination.

The CDR3 reads CASSHLDGITYNEQFF. CDR3 nucleotides: TGTGCCAGCAGCCATCTCGACGGTATTACCTACAATGAGCAGTTCTTC. This rearrangement joins TRBV3-1 (or the pseudogene TRBV3-2) to TRBJ2-1, with D unclear. V dropped 3 bases and J dropped 2 bases, with 14 bases sitting between them. The V gene's germline CDR1 is LGHDT and CDR2 YNNKEL (reference sequence). This CDR3 is 16 amino acids long.